This T cell receptor (beta chain) was retrieved from a study of beta chain features in type 1 diabetes (dated by TCRdb to 2017 to 2018). Notes on the research overall: Patients and healthy donors did not differ in mean age, gender distribution, total cell number or subset yield. The study compared the TCRB repertoires of sorted circulating CD4+ T cell subsets in recently diagnosed type 1 diabetes patients with those in matched healthy donors. Whereas all 28 donors provided naive and central memory subsets, regulatory and stem cell-like memory subsets were isolated from just 8 patients and about eight healthy donors. A total of 85 million to 110 million sorted cells were examined across all samples, and RNA yield correlated strongly with the number of cells per subset.

All of the isolated RNA was reverse transcribed with the High Capacity cDNA Reverse Transcription Kit, so expressed TCRB transcripts were sequenced. Deep immunoSEQ sequencing was performed on naive, central memory and regulatory T cell samples, with an average of roughly 4 million total reads per sample. Sorted cells were lysed in RLT buffer, and RNA was extracted using DNase-treated RNeasy Micro or Mini kits according to cell number. To prevent cross-contamination, every cell subset was processed on its own, while patient and healthy donor samples were processed together. The immunoSEQ multiplex PCR was used to amplify TCRB sequences from cDNA, yielding 87-bp fragments that span the CDR3 region. Amplicons were sequenced on the Illumina HiSeq platform. The study's own analysis went as follows. PCR bias was computationally corrected using synthetic template baselines, reads within Hamming distance 2 were collapsed, and singletons that could not be merged were discarded. By aligning reads against IMGT, V, D and J genes, CDR3 length, and insertions or deletions at six rearrangement sites were assigned. Clonotype counts were normalized to sorted cell number within each subset before computing true diversity and Gini coefficients with the tcR R package. The overlap coefficient, calculated on TCRB nucleotide sequences, was used to quantify repertoire sharing. As a proxy for the pre-selection repertoire, out-of-frame TCRB sequences from naive cells were analyzed. TCRdb retrieved this table from immuneACCESS and kept in-frame rearrangements only. Not all clones are present; in checked studies, unresolved V genes account for under half, and no reason is known for the remainder. That table gives V, J and clone size, and the DNA gave D and trimming. A total of approximately 600,000 clones appear in this sample, around 11% of them only once. More than 0.09% of the sample is in the top ten clones.

In this sample, this clone turned up a few times. The antigen it binds to is not known. It has no much larger one-base neighbor in the sample; base qualities were not kept. Each donor gave one peripheral blood draw, approximately 110 mL on average, collected into heparinised tubes. Using a panel that included CD45RO, CCR7, CD25, CD127, CD95 and CD27, naive, central memory, regulatory and stem cell-like memory CD4+ T cells were sorted on a BD FACSAria II. Every sorted population had a purity above 98%. Right away, PBMCs were isolated by Lymphoprep density gradient centrifugation and were stained directly, with no culture step. Samples were stained and sorted in pairs, with one healthy donor and one patient per experiment, so that batch effects were minimized. Paper-wide results and their limitations: Fewer insertions and more nucleotide deletions at VDJ recombination sites were observed in patients with type 1 diabetes, implying thymic rearrangement abnormalities. Shorter templates might be favored by PCR, yet because patient and control samples were amplified and corrected together, any such skew would affect both groups equally. Because cDNA was sequenced instead of genomic DNA, activated cells with high expression could be over-represented, although the groups did not differ in activation or CD3 levels. A moderate but significant shortening of TCRB CDR3 length was observed in type 1 diabetes patients in all four CD4+ subsets. Because small numbers of individuals were included in the HLA sub-analyses, any influence of HLA type on TCRB rearrangement was left unresolved. Naive, central memory and regulatory TCRB repertoires appeared to be more similar among patients than among healthy donors.

Including cysteine and phenylalanine, the CDR3 has 15 amino acids. The entry retains the CDR3 DNA only, 45 bases that are in frame from base 1. The germline V gene (reference sequence) sets CDR1 to LNHDA and CDR2 to SQIVND. V loses 0 bases, J loses 6 bases, and the germline ends lie 13 bases apart. Sequencing used naive CD4+ T cells from blood. The label giving this sample's cell subset or site can be read as: true naive CD4+ T cells. The rearrangement combines TRBV19 with TRBJ2-3; too little of a D gene remains to name it. The origin of this receptor is a young man with type 1 diabetes. The CDR3 region: CASSIDFGPPDTQYF. The sequenced DNA is TGTGCCAGTAGTATAGACTTTGGACCTCCCGATACGCAGTATTTT. With the portions outside the CDR3 filled from the reference TRBV19 and TRBJ2-3 genes, the complete variable region becomes DGGITQSPKYLFRKEGQNVTLSCEQNLNHDAMYWYRQDPGQGLRLIYYSQIVNDFQKGDIAEGYSVSREKKESFPLTVTSAQKNPTAFYLCASSIDFGPPDTQYFGPGTRLTVL.